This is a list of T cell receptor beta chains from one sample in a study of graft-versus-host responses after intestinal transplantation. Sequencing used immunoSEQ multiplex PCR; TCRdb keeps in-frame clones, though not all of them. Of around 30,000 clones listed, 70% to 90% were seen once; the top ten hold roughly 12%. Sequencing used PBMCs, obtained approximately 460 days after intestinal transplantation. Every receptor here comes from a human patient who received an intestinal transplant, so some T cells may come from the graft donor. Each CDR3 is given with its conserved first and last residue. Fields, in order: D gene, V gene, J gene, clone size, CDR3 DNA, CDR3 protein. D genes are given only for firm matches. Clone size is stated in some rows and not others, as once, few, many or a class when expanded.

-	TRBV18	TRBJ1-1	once	TGTGCCAGCTCGCTATCAAAGAACACTGAAGCTTTCTTT	CASSLSKNTEAFF
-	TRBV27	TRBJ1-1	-	TGTGCCAGCAGTTTATCGGTGTACTCCCGGGCCACTGAAGCTTTCTTT	CASSLSVYSRATEAFF
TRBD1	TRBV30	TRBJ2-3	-	TGTGCCGGCGCCTATGGGACAGGGGATAGCACAGATACGCAGTATTTT	CAGAYGTGDSTDTQYF
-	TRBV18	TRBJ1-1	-	TGTGCCAGCTCACCAGGAGTGAACACTGAAGCTTTCTTT	CASSPGVNTEAFF
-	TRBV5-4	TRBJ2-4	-	TGTGCCAGCAGCAGTGACAGGCTAGCCAAAAACATTCAGTACTTC	CASSSDRLAKNIQYF
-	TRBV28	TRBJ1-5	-	TGTGCCAGCCGACAGGCGCGGCCAAATCAGCCCCAGCATTTT	CASRQARPNQPQHF
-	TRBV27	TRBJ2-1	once	TGTGCCAGCAGTCCTCAGGGCAATGAGCAGTTCTTC	CASSPQGNEQFF
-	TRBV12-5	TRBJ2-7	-	TGTGCTAGTGCAGGGGGGACCTACGAGCAGTACTTC	CASAGGTYEQYF
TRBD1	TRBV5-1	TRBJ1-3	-	TGCGCCAGCAGCCTGAGTGGGACAGGGGGCCCCTCTGGAAACACCATATATTTT	CASSLSGTGGPSGNTIYF
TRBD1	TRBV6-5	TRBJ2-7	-	TGTGCCAGCAGCCCGCGACAGGGCTACGAGCAGTACTTC	CASSPRQGYEQYF
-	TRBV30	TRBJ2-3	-	TGTGCCTGGAGTGGGGTAGCTTCAACAGATACGCAGTATTTT	CAWSGVASTDTQYF
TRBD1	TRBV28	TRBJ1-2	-	TGTGCCAGCACTCTGGACAGGGGGAACTATGGCTACACCTTC	CASTLDRGNYGYTF
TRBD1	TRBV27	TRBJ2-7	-	TGTGCCAGCAGGGGACAGGGGACCTACGAGCAGTACTTC	CASRGQGTYEQYF
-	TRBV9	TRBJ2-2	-	TGTGCCAGCAGGAAGGGGTCGAACACCGGGGAGCTGTTTTTT	CASRKGSNTGELFF
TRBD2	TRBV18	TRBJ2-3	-	TGTGCCAGCTCACCCGTAGCGGGGGCCCTCAGGGATACGCAGTATTTT	CASSPVAGALRDTQYF
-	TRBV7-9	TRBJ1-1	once	TGTGCCAGCAGCCCTACGAGCGGGGGCCCCATGAACACTGAAGCTTTCTTT	CASSPTSGGPMNTEAFF
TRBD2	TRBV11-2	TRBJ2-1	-	TGTGCCAGCAGCTTAGACGGACTAGCGGCTTACAATGAGCAGTTCTTC	CASSLDGLAAYNEQFF
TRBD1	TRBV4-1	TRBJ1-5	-	TGCGCCAGCAGCCAAGGTGGAGACAGGGAGGATCAGCCCCAGCATTTT	CASSQGGDREDQPQHF
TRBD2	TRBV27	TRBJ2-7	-	TGTGCCAGCAGTGCATTGGGACTAGCTAGCGACGAGCAGTACTTC	CASSALGLASDEQYF
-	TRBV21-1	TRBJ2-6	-	TGTGCCAGCAGCAAAGAGGGGGGACAGGTCAACTCTGGGGCCAACGTCCTGACTTTC	CASSKEGGQVNSGANVLTF
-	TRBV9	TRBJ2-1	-	TGTGCCAGCAGCGTAGATTCGTTGGGTCAGGTCCTATACAATGAGCAGTTCTTC	CASSVDSLGQVLYNEQFF
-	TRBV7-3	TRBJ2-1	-	TGTGCCAGCAGCTTAACTTTGTCGCAATTCGATGAGCAGTTCTTC	CASSLTLSQFDEQFF
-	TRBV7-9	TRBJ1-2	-	TGTGCCAGCAGCTTACTCTCGGACGGCTACACCTTC	CASSLLSDGYTF
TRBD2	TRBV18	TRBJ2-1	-	TGTGCCAGCTCATCGGGACTAGCGGGAGAAAATGAGCAGTTCTTC	CASSSGLAGENEQFF
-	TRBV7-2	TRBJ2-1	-	TGTGCCAGCAGCCCACTAGGAAACAATGAGCAGTTCTTC	CASSPLGNNEQFF